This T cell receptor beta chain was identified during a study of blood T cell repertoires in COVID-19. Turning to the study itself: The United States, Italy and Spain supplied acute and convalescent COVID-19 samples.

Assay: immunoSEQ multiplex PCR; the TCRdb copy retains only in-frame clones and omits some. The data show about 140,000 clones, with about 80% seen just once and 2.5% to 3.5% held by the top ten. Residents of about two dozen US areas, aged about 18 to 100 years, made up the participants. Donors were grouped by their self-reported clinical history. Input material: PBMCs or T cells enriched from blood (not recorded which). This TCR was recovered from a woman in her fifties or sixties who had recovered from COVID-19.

The CDR3 loop is CASSLADIRGGTQYF. In DNA form, the CDR3 reads TGTGCCAGCAGCTTAGCGGATATTAGAGGGGGTACGCAGTATTTT. The V call is TRBV7-6, the J call TRBJ2-3; a weak D match, TRBD1 (6 bases). V was shortened by 0 bases and J by 8 bases, with 15 bases between the two germline ends. Germline-derived CDR1 and CDR2 are SGHVS and FNYEAQ. This CDR3 is built from 15 residues. Variable domain in full (rest from reference TRBV7-6 and TRBJ2-3): GAGVSQSPRYKVTKRGQDVALRCDPISGHVSLYWYRQALGQGPEFLTYFNYEAQQDKSGLPNDRFSAERPEGSISTLTIQRTEQRDSAMYRCASSLADIRGGTQYFGPGTRLTVL.